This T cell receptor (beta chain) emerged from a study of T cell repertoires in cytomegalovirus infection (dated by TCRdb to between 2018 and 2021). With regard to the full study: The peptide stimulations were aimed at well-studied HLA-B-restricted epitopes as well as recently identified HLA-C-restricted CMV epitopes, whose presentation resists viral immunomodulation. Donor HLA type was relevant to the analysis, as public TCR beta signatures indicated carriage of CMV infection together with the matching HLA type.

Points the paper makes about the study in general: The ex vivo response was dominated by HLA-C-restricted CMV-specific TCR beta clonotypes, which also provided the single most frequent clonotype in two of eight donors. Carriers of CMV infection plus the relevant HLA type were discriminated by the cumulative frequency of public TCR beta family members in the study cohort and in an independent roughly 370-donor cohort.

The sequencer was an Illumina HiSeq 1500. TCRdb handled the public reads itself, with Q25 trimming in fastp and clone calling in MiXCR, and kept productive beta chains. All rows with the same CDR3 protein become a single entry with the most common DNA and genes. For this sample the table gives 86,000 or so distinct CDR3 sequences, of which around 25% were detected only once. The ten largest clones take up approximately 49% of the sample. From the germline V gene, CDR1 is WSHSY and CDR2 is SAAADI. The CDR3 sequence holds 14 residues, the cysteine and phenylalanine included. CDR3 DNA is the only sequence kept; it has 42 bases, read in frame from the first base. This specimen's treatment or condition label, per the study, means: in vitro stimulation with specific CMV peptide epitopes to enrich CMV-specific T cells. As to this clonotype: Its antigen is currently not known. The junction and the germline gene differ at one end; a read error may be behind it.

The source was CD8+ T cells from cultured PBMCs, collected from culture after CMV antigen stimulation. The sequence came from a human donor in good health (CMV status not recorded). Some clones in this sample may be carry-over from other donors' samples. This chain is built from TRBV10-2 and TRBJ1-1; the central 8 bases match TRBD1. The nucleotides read TGCGCCGGCAGAGACAGGGGTGGGGGGACTGAAGCTTTCTTT. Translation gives CAGRDRGGGTEAFF.